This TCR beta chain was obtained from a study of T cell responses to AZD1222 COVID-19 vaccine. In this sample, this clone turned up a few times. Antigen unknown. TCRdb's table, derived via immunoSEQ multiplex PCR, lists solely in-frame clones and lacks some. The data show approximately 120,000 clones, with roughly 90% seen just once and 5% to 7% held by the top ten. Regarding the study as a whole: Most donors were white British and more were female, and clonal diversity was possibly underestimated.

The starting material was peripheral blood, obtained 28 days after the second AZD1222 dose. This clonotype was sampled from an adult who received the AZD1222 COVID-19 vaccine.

CDR3 sequence reads: CASSPGMGQPQHF. CDR3 nucleotide sequence: TGTGCCAGCAGCCCAGGGATGGGTCAGCCCCAGCATTTT. J is TRBJ1-5 and V is TRBV2; D may be TRBD1 (5 bases). Germline CDR1 SNHLY, CDR2 FYNNEI. There are 13 residues in the CDR3. The germline V and J ends were trimmed by 6 bases and 6 bases, with 12 bases remaining between them. The full variable domain, with the rest looked up from reference TRBV2 and TRBJ1-5, is EPEVTQTPSHQVTQMGQEVILRCVPISNHLYFYWYRQILGQKVEFLVSFYNNEISEKSEIFDDQFSVERPDGSNFTLKIRSTKLEDSAMYFCASSPGMGQPQHFGDGTRLSIL.